A selection of T cell receptor beta chains follows, all from one sample in a study of identical twins. Via MiXCR, TCRdb re-called the 5' RACE reads, giving one row per CDR3 protein. The sample lists 700,000 or so distinct CDR3 sequences, around 8.3% occurring once. These same records also appear under a second study, on yellow fever vaccine responses in identical twins.

Sample: PBMCs. These receptors all come from a woman under 30 in good health. The CDR3 runs from the conserved cysteine through the conserved F or W. A D gene is named only where the DNA matches it firmly. Only part of the rows carry a size: once, few, many, or a class if the clone is expanded.

CDR3aa: CASSSSEYEQYF
CDR3nt: TGTGCCAGCAGCTCAAGTGAGTACGAGCAGTACTTC
d_gene: .
len: 12
j_gene: TRBJ2-7
abundance: .
v_gene: TRBV7-2

CDR3aa: CASSQLRQAYEQYF
CDR3nt: TGCGCCAGCAGCCAACTCAGGCAGGCCTACGAGCAGTACTTC
d_gene: .
len: 14
j_gene: TRBJ2-7
abundance: .
v_gene: TRBV4-3

CDR3aa: CAWSKNPLTGRTYNEQFF
CDR3nt: TGTGCCTGGAGTAAAAACCCTCTGACGGGTAGGACATACAATGAGCAGTTCTTC
d_gene: .
len: 18
j_gene: TRBJ2-1
abundance: .
v_gene: TRBV30

CDR3aa: CSASTTSGGNTQYF
CDR3nt: TGCAGTGCTTCCACGACTAGCGGGGGGAATACGCAGTATTTT
d_gene: TRBD2
len: 14
j_gene: TRBJ2-3
abundance: many
v_gene: TRBV20-1

CDR3aa: CASSPGDVNTGELFFF
CDR3nt: .
d_gene: .
len: 16
j_gene: TRBJ2-2
abundance: few
v_gene: TRBV7-9

CDR3aa: CASRPGAGGAAHNEQFF
CDR3nt: TGTGCCAGCAGACCCGGGGCCGGGGGGGCTGCCCACAATGAGCAGTTCTTC
d_gene: TRBD2
len: 17
j_gene: TRBJ2-1
abundance: many
v_gene: TRBV9

CDR3aa: CASGLRLAGSNTGELFF
CDR3nt: TGTGCTAGTGGTTTGCGCCTAGCGGGGTCGAACACCGGGGAGCTGTTTTTT
d_gene: TRBD2
len: 17
j_gene: TRBJ2-2
abundance: .
v_gene: TRBV12-5

CDR3aa: CATSRDGSAAEAFF
CDR3nt: TGTGCCACCAGCAGAGATGGGTCCGCGGCTGAAGCTTTCTTT
d_gene: .
len: 14
j_gene: TRBJ1-1
abundance: .
v_gene: TRBV15

CDR3aa: CAISESSWETQYF
CDR3nt: TGTGCCATCAGTGAGTCGAGCTGGGAGACCCAGTACTTC
d_gene: .
len: 13
j_gene: TRBJ2-5
abundance: few
v_gene: TRBV10-3

CDR3aa: CASSLSLRGRETQYF
CDR3nt: TGTGCCAGCAGTTTATCTCTCAGGGGTCGGGAGACCCAGTACTTC
d_gene: .
len: 15
j_gene: TRBJ2-5
abundance: few
v_gene: TRBV27

CDR3aa: CSALAGITDTQYF
CDR3nt: TGCAGTGCTTTAGCGGGAATAACAGATACGCAGTATTTT
d_gene: TRBD2
len: 13
j_gene: TRBJ2-3
abundance: few
v_gene: TRBV20-1

CDR3aa: CSASPGGRHNEQFF
CDR3nt: TGCAGTGCTAGCCCAGGGGGGAGGCACAATGAGCAGTTCTTC
d_gene: .
len: 14
j_gene: TRBJ2-1
abundance: .
v_gene: TRBV20-1

CDR3aa: CASSPGGGVSYEQYF
CDR3nt: TGTGCCAGCAGTCCGGGGGGGGGCGTATCCTACGAGCAGTACTTC
d_gene: TRBD2
len: 15
j_gene: TRBJ2-7
abundance: .
v_gene: TRBV28

CDR3aa: CASGQTSGWNTGELFF
CDR3nt: TGTGCTAGTGGCCAGACTAGCGGATGGAACACCGGGGAGCTGTTTTTT
d_gene: TRBD2
len: 16
j_gene: TRBJ2-2
abundance: .
v_gene: TRBV12-5

CDR3aa: CAAMTGSSYGNTIYF
CDR3nt: TGTGCCGCTATGACAGGGAGCTCTTATGGAAACACCATATATTTT
d_gene: TRBD1
len: 15
j_gene: TRBJ1-3
abundance: .
v_gene: TRBV7-9

CDR3aa: CASSAWDRGQGYTF
CDR3nt: TGTGCCAGCAGTGCCTGGGACAGGGGGCAGGGCTACACCTTC
d_gene: TRBD1
len: 14
j_gene: TRBJ1-2
abundance: .
v_gene: TRBV2

CDR3aa: CASSGTGTYEQYF
CDR3nt: TGTGCCAGCAGCGGGACAGGCACCTACGAGCAGTACTTC
d_gene: TRBD1
len: 13
j_gene: TRBJ2-7
abundance: many
v_gene: TRBV14

CDR3aa: CASSESYRDRDKTQYF
CDR3nt: TGTGCCAGCAGCGAGTCCTACCGGGACAGGGACAAGACCCAGTACTTC
d_gene: TRBD1
len: 16
j_gene: TRBJ2-5
abundance: few
v_gene: TRBV11-3

CDR3aa: CASSLNGDSQPQHF
CDR3nt: TGTGCCAGCAGCCTAAATGGGGACAGTCAGCCCCAGCATTTT
d_gene: TRBD1
len: 14
j_gene: TRBJ1-5
abundance: many
v_gene: TRBV7-9

CDR3aa: CSATLASGFYEQYF
CDR3nt: TGCAGTGCTACTTTGGCTAGCGGGTTCTACGAGCAGTACTTC
d_gene: TRBD2
len: 14
j_gene: TRBJ2-7
abundance: .
v_gene: TRBV20-1

CDR3aa: CASSSQGLPYEQYF
CDR3nt: TGTGCCAGCAGTTCCCAGGGGTTGCCCTACGAGCAGTACTTC
d_gene: .
len: 14
j_gene: TRBJ2-7
abundance: .
v_gene: TRBV6-5

CDR3aa: CSAPGGQGAIYGYTF
CDR3nt: TGCAGTGCCCCTGGAGGACAGGGGGCAATATATGGCTACACCTTC
d_gene: TRBD1
len: 15
j_gene: TRBJ1-2
abundance: many
v_gene: TRBV20-1

CDR3aa: CSVDTQGSYTEAFF
CDR3nt: TGCAGCGTGGACACACAGGGAAGTTACACTGAAGCTTTCTTT
d_gene: .
len: 14
j_gene: TRBJ1-1
abundance: few
v_gene: TRBV29-1

CDR3aa: CASSFKGLPNEQYF
CDR3nt: TGTGCCAGCAGTTTCAAGGGACTACCGAACGAGCAGTACTTC
d_gene: TRBD2
len: 14
j_gene: TRBJ2-7
abundance: .
v_gene: TRBV28

CDR3aa: CASSPRGGEAFF
CDR3nt: TGTGCCAGCAGCCCCCGGGGGGGTGAAGCTTTCTTT
d_gene: .
len: 12
j_gene: TRBJ1-1
abundance: .
v_gene: TRBV7-2

CDR3aa: CASSSSRTRGETQYF
CDR3nt: TGTGCCAGCTCATCATCCAGGACTCGCGGAGAGACCCAGTACTTC
d_gene: .
len: 15
j_gene: TRBJ2-5
abundance: few
v_gene: TRBV18

CDR3aa: CASKIRGSYNSPLHF
CDR3nt: TGTGCCAGTAAAATCAGGGGATCCTATAATTCACCCCTCCACTTT
d_gene: .
len: 15
j_gene: TRBJ1-6
abundance: few
v_gene: TRBV19

CDR3aa: CAWSPKGIDEQFF
CDR3nt: TGTGCCTGGAGTCCAAAGGGAATTGATGAGCAGTTCTTC
d_gene: .
len: 13
j_gene: TRBJ2-1
abundance: few
v_gene: TRBV30

CDR3aa: CASSSDGLHTDTQYF
CDR3nt: TGCGCCAGCAGCTCGGATGGGCTCCACACAGATACGCAGTATTTT
d_gene: .
len: 15
j_gene: TRBJ2-3
abundance: .
v_gene: TRBV5-1

CDR3aa: CSARKGRATGNEQYF
CDR3nt: TGCAGTGCTAGAAAGGGTCGGGCCACGGGCAACGAGCAGTACTTC
d_gene: .
len: 15
j_gene: TRBJ2-7
abundance: few
v_gene: TRBV20-1

CDR3aa: CSASSDRGLTYEQYF
CDR3nt: TGCAGTGCCTCCTCGGACAGGGGGCTAACCTACGAGCAGTACTTC
d_gene: TRBD1
len: 15
j_gene: TRBJ2-7
abundance: many
v_gene: TRBV20-1

CDR3aa: CASGLGPGQPQHF
CDR3nt: TGTGCCAGTGGCCTGGGGCCCGGTCAGCCCCAGCATTTT
d_gene: .
len: 13
j_gene: TRBJ1-5
abundance: .
v_gene: TRBV5-6

CDR3aa: CASSLGLVNNEQFF
CDR3nt: TGCGCCAGCAGCTTGGGACTAGTGAACAATGAGCAGTTCTTC
d_gene: .
len: 14
j_gene: TRBJ2-1
abundance: few
v_gene: TRBV5-1

CDR3aa: CSVEGQALRGNEQFF
CDR3nt: TGCAGCGTTGAAGGACAGGCCCTACGGGGCAATGAGCAGTTCTTC
d_gene: .
len: 15
j_gene: TRBJ2-1
abundance: many
v_gene: TRBV29-1

CDR3aa: CASRASGGGTGELFF
CDR3nt: TGTGCCAGCAGGGCCTCCGGGGGGGGCACCGGGGAGCTGTTTTTT
d_gene: TRBD2
len: 15
j_gene: TRBJ2-2
abundance: .
v_gene: TRBV6-2/TRBV6-3

CDR3aa: CASSQDHYDTNTEAFF
CDR3nt: TGCGCCAGCAGCCAAGATCACTATGACACCAACACTGAAGCTTTCTTT
d_gene: .
len: 16
j_gene: TRBJ1-1
abundance: many
v_gene: TRBV4-3

CDR3aa: CATSADYSNQPQHF
CDR3nt: TGTGCCACCAGTGCCGACTATAGCAATCAGCCCCAGCATTTT
d_gene: .
len: 14
j_gene: TRBJ1-5
abundance: few
v_gene: TRBV24-1

CDR3aa: CASSLRTGTDTQYF
CDR3nt: TGCGCCAGCAGCTTGAGGACAGGCACAGATACGCAGTATTTT
d_gene: .
len: 14
j_gene: TRBJ2-3
abundance: many
v_gene: TRBV5-1

CDR3aa: CASSPNGGKIDTQYF
CDR3nt: TGTGCCAGCAGCCCAAATGGGGGCAAAATAGATACGCAGTATTTT
d_gene: .
len: 15
j_gene: TRBJ2-3
abundance: many
v_gene: TRBV7-2

CDR3aa: CAIGKNTEAFF
CDR3nt: TGTGCCATCGGGAAGAACACTGAAGCTTTCTTT
d_gene: .
len: 11
j_gene: TRBJ1-1
abundance: .
v_gene: TRBV10-3

CDR3aa: CAIKALGRDGYEQYF
CDR3nt: TGTGCCATTAAAGCCCTCGGGCGGGATGGGTACGAGCAGTACTTC
d_gene: .
len: 15
j_gene: TRBJ2-7
abundance: few
v_gene: TRBV27

CDR3aa: CASSLVWYEQFF
CDR3nt: TGTGCCAGCAGCTTAGTTTGGTATGAGCAGTTCTTC
d_gene: .
len: 12
j_gene: TRBJ2-1
abundance: .
v_gene: TRBV7-8

CDR3aa: CASSGYTGTSVPNEQFF
CDR3nt: TGTGCCAGCAGCGGATATACCGGGACTAGCGTTCCGAATGAGCAGTTCTTC
d_gene: TRBD2
len: 17
j_gene: TRBJ2-1
abundance: few
v_gene: TRBV5-6

CDR3aa: CASSLTLRQGDYEQYF
CDR3nt: TGTGCCAGCAGCTTGACCCTTCGACAGGGGGACTACGAGCAGTACTTC
d_gene: TRBD1
len: 16
j_gene: TRBJ2-7
abundance: few
v_gene: TRBV11-2

CDR3aa: CASTKTPGGVSTDTQYF
CDR3nt: TGTGCCAGCACGAAAACGCCCGGAGGGGTCAGCACAGATACGCAGTATTTT
d_gene: .
len: 17
j_gene: TRBJ2-3
abundance: .
v_gene: TRBV7-2

CDR3aa: CASSSGGVNTEAFF
CDR3nt: TGCGCCAGCAGCTCCGGGGGGGTGAACACTGAAGCTTTCTTT
d_gene: .
len: 14
j_gene: TRBJ1-1
abundance: few
v_gene: TRBV5-1

CDR3aa: CASSLQGGAKNIQYF
CDR3nt: TGTGCCAGCAGTTTACAGGGGGGGGCCAAAAACATTCAGTACTTC
d_gene: .
len: 15
j_gene: TRBJ2-4
abundance: few
v_gene: TRBV12-3/TRBV12-4

CDR3aa: CASSHSRLDWTDTQYF
CDR3nt: TGTGCCAGCAGCCACTCCCGACTAGATTGGACAGATACGCAGTATTTT
d_gene: .
len: 16
j_gene: TRBJ2-3
abundance: .
v_gene: TRBV5-6

CDR3aa: CASSDRRDSYADTQYF
CDR3nt: TGCGCCAGCAGTGATCGCCGGGATTCCTACGCGGATACGCAGTATTTT
d_gene: .
len: 16
j_gene: TRBJ2-3
abundance: .
v_gene: TRBV10-2

CDR3aa: CASSANQGGSGYNEQFF
CDR3nt: TGTGCCAGCAGTGCAAACCAAGGGGGGTCGGGTTACAATGAGCAGTTCTTC
d_gene: .
len: 17
j_gene: TRBJ2-1
abundance: .
v_gene: TRBV25-1

CDR3aa: CASSPYGGRDTGELFF
CDR3nt: TGTGCCAGCAGTCCGTACGGCGGGAGAGACACCGGGGAGCTGTTTTTT
d_gene: TRBD2
len: 16
j_gene: TRBJ2-2
abundance: few
v_gene: TRBV11-1

CDR3aa: CASSLATGQRGGETQYF
CDR3nt: TGCGCCAGCAGCTTGGCCACGGGGCAGCGGGGCGGAGAGACCCAGTACTTC
d_gene: TRBD2
len: 17
j_gene: TRBJ2-5
abundance: .
v_gene: TRBV5-1

CDR3aa: CAIPAGGTYLGEQFF
CDR3nt: TGTGCCATTCCAGCGGGAGGAACATATTTGGGGGAGCAGTTCTTC
d_gene: TRBD2
len: 15
j_gene: TRBJ2-1
abundance: .
v_gene: TRBV12-3/TRBV12-4

CDR3aa: CSARPRRGEQFF
CDR3nt: TGCAGCGCCCGCCCCAGGCGGGGTGAGCAGTTCTTC
d_gene: .
len: 12
j_gene: TRBJ2-1
abundance: many
v_gene: TRBV29-1